Below, 28 T cell receptor beta chains from the same sample are listed, as sequenced in a study of blood T cell repertoires in COVID-19. Sequenced by immunoSEQ multiplex PCR; TCRdb stores in-frame clones only, minus some. The table records tens of thousands of clones, 75% to 80% of them present only once. Sequencing was carried out using peripheral blood. These TCRs come from a man aged 65-85 years with active or convalescent COVID-19.

This chain links TRBV11-2 with TRBJ2-5; the D gene is possibly TRBD1 (5 bases). The CDR3 extends over 15 amino acids. The germline gives CDR1 SGHAT, CDR2 FQNNGV. The V gene lost 3 bases and the J gene lost 4 bases, with 15 bases spanning the gap. The CDR3 nucleotides read TGTGCCAGCAGCTTCAGGACACTACAATCAGAGACCCAGTACTTC. This translates into CASSFRTLQSETQYF.

The chain recombines TRBV6-5 with TRBJ2-7, with TRBD2 matching 12 bases. The V gene end was trimmed by 6 bases and the J gene end by 3 bases; junction bases not matched to a gene: 6. This CDR3 spans 15 amino acids. The V gene's germline CDR1 is MNHEY and CDR2 SVGAGI. In nucleotides, the CDR3 is TGTGCCAGCAGGCCTAGCGGGGGGGCGGGCTACGAGCAGTACTTC. It codes for CASRPSGGAGYEQYF.

The chain has TRBV2 and TRBJ2-3; perhaps TRBD1 as D (6 bases). V shed 10 bases and J shed 6 bases, with 17 bases lying between them. Germline V gives CDR1 SNHLY, CDR2 FYNNEI. The CDR3 runs 13 residues. CDR3 sequence (DNA): TGTGCCACCCAAGGACAGCTCCTTGATACGCAGTATTTT. This translates into CATQGQLLDTQYF.

This rearrangement joins TRBV28 to TRBJ2-3, with 7 positions matching TRBD2. Germline V lookup: CDR1 MDHEN, CDR2 SYDVKM. The CDR3 sequence is 17 residues long. The J segment lost 4 bases and the V segment lost 4 bases, leaving 14 bases of the junction unmatched. CDR3 sequence: CASSSGRVRLVADTQYF. CDR3 nucleotides: TGTGCCAGCAGTTCGGGGAGGGTCCGTTTAGTGGCAGATACGCAGTATTTT.

On this clone itself: The same CDR3 arises from other DNA sequences in this sample as well. The chain couples TRBV3-1 (or the pseudogene TRBV3-2) to TRBJ2-4; 9 nucleotides match TRBD2. The V gene's germline CDR1 is LGHDT and CDR2 YNNKEL (reference sequence). Trimming cost V 2 bases and J 0 bases; bases outside gene matches: 11. The CDR3 spans 19 residues. CDR3 residues: CASSQRGAGGPRAKNIQYF. CDR3 coding DNA: TGTGCCAGCAGCCAAAGGGGGGCGGGGGGGCCCCGAGCCAAAAACATTCAGTACTTC.

This chain uses TRBV3-1 (or the pseudogene TRBV3-2) with TRBJ1-4, with D possibly TRBD1 on 5 matching bases. Germline V gives CDR1 LGHDT, CDR2 YNNKEL (reference sequence). This CDR3 comprises 17 residues. The V end lost 7 bases, the J end lost 8 bases, and 26 bases lay between the germline ends. In nucleotides, the CDR3 is TGTGCCAGCACCTCCGGGGGGGTGTCGGTAAAACTAGAAAAACTGTTTTTT. Amino acid sequence: CASTSGGVSVKLEKLFF.

This chain uses TRBV29-1 with TRBJ2-7; 9 nucleotides line up with TRBD2. Germline CDR1 SQVTM, CDR2 ANQGSEA. Trimming cost V 4 bases and J 4 bases; bases outside gene matches: 5. The CDR3 loop spans 13 amino acids. CDR3 amino acids: CSVVGLAMYEQYF. The CDR3 coding sequence is TGCAGCGTTGTGGGACTAGCTATGTACGAGCAGTACTTC.

This clone was seen more than once but under ten times. The chain links TRBV3-1 (or the pseudogene TRBV3-2) to TRBJ2-2, with TRBD2 identical over 13 bases. The germline V gene has CDR1 LGHDT and CDR2 YNNKEL (reference sequence). V was clipped by 3 bases and J by 6 bases; unmatched bases: 7. CDR3 length: 17 amino acids. The CDR3 here is CASSHRTSGGGSGELFF. The CDR3, as DNA: TGTGCCAGCAGCCACCGGACTAGCGGGGGAGGATCCGGGGAGCTGTTTTTT.

This rearrangement joins TRBV12-5 to TRBJ2-7; D perhaps matches TRBD1 (7 bases). Looked up from germline, CDR1 is LGHNT and CDR2 is FRNRAP. The germline V and J ends were trimmed by 6 bases and 4 bases, with 16 bases remaining between them. The CDR3 runs 14 residues. For the CDR3, the DNA is TGTGCTAGTGGCCTGACAGGGACTTGGTACGAGCAGTACTTC. Protein sequence: CASGLTGTWYEQYF.

In this sample, this clone turned up once. The chain recombines TRBV30 with TRBJ1-5; D is undetermined. The CDR3 contains 13 residues. The V and J ends lost 2 bases and 1 base respectively, with 6 bases between them. Germline CDR1 is GTSNPN and CDR2 is SVGIG (reference sequence). In DNA, the CDR3 is TGTGCCTGGAGTCGGGAAAGCAATCAGCCCCAGCATTTT. This encodes CAWSRESNQPQHF.

The rearrangement uses TRBV5-1 and TRBJ2-2, with D tentatively TRBD2 (7 bases). Per the germline V gene, CDR1 is SGHRS and CDR2 is YFSETQ. With 6 bases removed from V and 0 bases from J, the gap between germline ends came to 15 bases. This CDR3 contains 16 residues. In DNA, the CDR3 is TGCGCCAGCACTTGGGGGGGGCCAGCGAACACCGGGGAGCTGTTTTTT. This encodes CASTWGGPANTGELFF.

The chain recombines TRBV7-9 with TRBJ1-1; D may be TRBD1 (6 bases). The CDR3 is 12 amino acids. Per the germline V gene, CDR1 is SEHNR and CDR2 is FQNEAQ (reference sequence). The V and J ends lost 5 bases and 7 bases respectively, with 11 bases between them. CDR3 protein: CASSRQGLEAFF. CDR3 coding DNA: TGTGCCAGCAGCAGGCAGGGGCTTGAAGCTTTCTTT.

The chain is built from TRBV29-1 and TRBJ2-3, with D perhaps matching TRBD2 (5 bases). With 5 bases removed from V and 1 base from J, the gap between germline ends came to 19 bases. The CDR3 totals 16 residues. CDR1 SQVTM and CDR2 ANQGSEA come from the germline V gene. The CDR3 is CSVTPQPGLGTDTQYF. The CDR3 DNA sequence: TGCAGCGTTACCCCGCAGCCGGGGTTGGGCACAGATACGCAGTATTTT.

This clone was detected only a few times. This chain uses TRBV2 with TRBJ2-1, with a weak D call TRBD2 (5 bases). Per the germline V gene, CDR1 is SNHLY and CDR2 is FYNNEI. Between the trimmed V and J ends, which lost 8 bases and 4 bases, there was a span of 18 bases. The CDR3 covers 15 residues. The CDR3: CASGLGRGLYNEQFF. DNA for the CDR3: TGTGCCAGCGGGCTTGGAAGAGGGCTTTACAATGAGCAGTTCTTC.

The table lists this clone with a few counts. V gene TRBV14 combines with J gene TRBJ1-1; D unresolved. The CDR3 totals 13 residues. Germline values: CDR1 SGHDN, CDR2 FVKESK. Between the trimmed V and J ends, which lost 5 bases and 6 bases, there was a span of 13 bases. The DNA of the CDR3 is TGTGCCAGCAGCTCTATGCGGGGAGCTGAAGCTTTCTTT. Translating gives CASSSMRGAEAFF.

This clone is a singleton in its sample. The J gene is TRBJ1-5, the V gene TRBV2; 8 nucleotides align to TRBD1. Germline loops: CDR1 SNHLY, CDR2 FYNNEI. Unmatched junction bases numbered 13, after V lost 6 bases and J lost 9 bases. This CDR3 spans 15 amino acids. CDR3 residues: CASSPRQGQGSPQHF. CDR3 in DNA: TGTGCCAGCAGCCCCCGACAGGGGCAAGGATCGCCCCAGCATTTT.

The gene calls are TRBV3-1 (or the pseudogene TRBV3-2) and TRBJ1-1, with D maybe TRBD1 (5 bases). V was pared by 4 bases and J by 4 bases, with 16 bases between. In germline, CDR1 is LGHDT, CDR2 YNNKEL (reference sequence). The CDR3 sequence is 15 residues long. The DNA for the CDR3 is TGTGCCAGCAGCCCCCATCCCAGACAGAGCACTGAAGCTTTCTTT. Amino acids: CASSPHPRQSTEAFF.

Many counts were recorded for this clone. The chain joins TRBV6-4 to TRBJ1-1; D remains unclear. CDR3 size: 13 residues. Trimming removed 4 bases from V and 2 bases from J, with 8 bases in between. The germline V gene encodes CDR1 MRHNA and CDR2 SNTAGT. CDR3 in DNA: TGTGCCAGCAGTGCAACGGGTAACACTGAAGCTTTCTTT. It yields the protein CASSATGNTEAFF.

V usage is TRBV9 and J usage is TRBJ1-2; TRBD1 is a possible D gene (6 bases). The CDR3 contains 15 residues. In germline, CDR1 is SGDLS, CDR2 YYNGEE. V was trimmed by 3 bases and J by 8 bases, leaving 20 bases between them. The CDR3 DNA sequence: TGTGCCAGCAGCGCATCGACAGGTAAAAGAGGAGGCTACACCTTC. Its translation is CASSASTGKRGGYTF.

This clone turned up a few times. The rearrangement links TRBV15 to TRBJ2-2, with TRBD1 matching 9 bases. The germline V gene encodes CDR1 LNHNV and CDR2 YYDKDF (reference sequence). V lost 1 base to trimming and J lost 3 bases; unmatched junction nucleotides: 0. The CDR3 has 15 amino acids. The CDR3 bases are TGTGCCACCAGCAGAGGGGACAGGGACACCGGGGAGCTGTTTTTT. Translated, it gives CATSRGDRDTGELFF.

The chain has TRBV9 and TRBJ2-1; TRBD2 agrees at 9 bases. The CDR3 extends over 16 amino acids. V lost 3 bases, J lost 4 bases, and 8 bases stayed unmatched. In germline, CDR1 is SGDLS, CDR2 YYNGEE. This CDR3 is CASSAHAGGLYNEQFF. The CDR3 DNA reads as TGTGCCAGCAGCGCCCACGCGGGGGGGCTATACAATGAGCAGTTCTTC.

V and J are TRBV6-5 and TRBJ1-1; D ambiguous. The length of the CDR3 is 16 residues. Trimming shortened V by 0 bases and J by 0 bases, and 11 bases separated the two germline ends. Germline V gene lookup returns CDR1 MNHEY and CDR2 SVGAGI. CDR3 residues: CASSYSESGVNTEAFF. CDR3 nucleotide sequence: TGTGCCAGCAGTTACTCGGAATCAGGCGTGAACACTGAAGCTTTCTTT.

This clone turned up a few times. V and J are TRBV14 and TRBJ1-5, with D possibly matching TRBD1 (5 bases). There are 14 residues in the CDR3. From germline, CDR1 is SGHDN and CDR2 FVKESK. V lost 3 bases and J lost 6, with 12 bases in between. The CDR3 reads CASSHFREGQPQHF. Here the CDR3 DNA reads TGTGCCAGCAGCCATTTCAGGGAAGGTCAGCCCCAGCATTTT.

This rearrangement joins TRBV3-1 (or the pseudogene TRBV3-2) to TRBJ2-5; possible D gene TRBD1, 6 bases. CDR1 LGHDT and CDR2 YNNKEL come from the germline V gene (reference sequence). The CDR3 sequence is 14 residues long. V gave up 4 bases and J gave up 3 bases, with 12 bases separating them. CDR3 amino acids: CASSPSGQKETQYF. In nucleotides, the CDR3 is TGTGCCAGCAGCCCGTCCGGACAGAAAGAGACCCAGTACTTC.

The chain recombines TRBV9 with TRBJ2-5; D is perhaps TRBD2 (5 bases). Trimming stripped 0 bases from V and 6 bases from J, with 21 bases between. The CDR3 loop spans 17 amino acids. CDR1 and CDR2 (germline): SGDLS, YYNGEE. The CDR3 spells CASSVEGELVGEQTQYF. The CDR3 coding sequence is TGTGCCAGCAGCGTAGAGGGAGAATTAGTGGGAGAACAGACCCAGTACTTC.

This clone was observed a handful of times. This chain connects TRBV7-2 to TRBJ2-7; maybe TRBD2 (6 bases). Trimming stripped 0 bases from V and 2 bases from J, with 8 bases between. The CDR3 loop spans 14 amino acids. Germline CDR1 reads SGHTA; CDR2 reads FQGNSA. In DNA, the CDR3 is TGTGCCAGCAGCTTAGCTAGCGGAACCTACGAGCAGTACTTC. It translates to CASSLASGTYEQYF.

The chain combines TRBV3-1 (or the pseudogene TRBV3-2) with TRBJ1-3; D is undetermined. CDR3 length: 12 amino acids. Trimming stripped 3 bases from V and 3 bases from J, with 3 bases between. The V gene's germline CDR1 is LGHDT and CDR2 YNNKEL (reference sequence). CDR3 protein: CASSHRGNTIYF. As DNA, the CDR3 is TGTGCCAGCAGCCACCGTGGAAACACCATATATTTT.

The chain is built from TRBV5-4 and TRBJ1-2, with 10 bases identical to TRBD1. This CDR3 contains 18 residues. J gave up 4 bases and V 4 bases, and 16 bases lay outside the gene matches. Germline CDR1 and CDR2: SGHNT and YYREEE (reference sequence). The CDR3 loop reads CASSLSGTGVKRSYGYTF. For the CDR3, the DNA is TGTGCCAGCAGCCTATCCGGGACAGGGGTTAAAAGGAGCTATGGCTACACCTTC.